The 9 T cell receptor beta chains below all came from one sample that was sequenced in a study of cytotoxic CD8 clonotypes in ibrutinib-treated CLL. Sequencing was performed with immunoSEQ multiplex PCR; in TCRdb, only in-frame clones are kept and a portion is missing. The sample contains roughly 49,000 clones, roughly 85% of which appear only once. Sample: PBMCs, taken after 24 months of ibrutinib treatment. The receptors were sampled from a human donor with chronic lymphocytic leukemia.

Written as DNA, the CDR3 is TGTGCCAGTAGCCAACAGACTAGCGGGAGAGGAGATACGCAGTATTTT. Protein: CASSQQTSGRGDTQYF. The chain combines TRBV19 with TRBJ2-3; TRBD2 aligns across 12 bases. The germline CDR1 and CDR2 sequences are LNHDA and SQIVND (reference sequence). With 6 bases clipped from V and 5 bases from J, the junction kept 9 bases outside the gene matches. This CDR3 spans 16 amino acids.

The chain employs TRBV7-9 and TRBJ2-2; D is perhaps TRBD1 (6 bases). V was cut by 4 bases and J by 1 base, with 19 bases left in between. The CDR3 sequence is 18 residues long. The germline V gene encodes CDR1 SEHNR and CDR2 FQNEAQ (reference sequence). CDR3 bases: TGTGCCAGCAGCTCCTCCTTGGGACACATTATGAACACCGGGGAGCTGTTTTTT. It encodes CASSSSLGHIMNTGELFF.

The chain joins TRBV10-2 to TRBJ1-2; D may be TRBD1 (6 bases). The CDR3 has 15 amino acids. With 0 bases removed from V and 4 bases from J, the gap between germline ends came to 12 bases. Per the germline V gene, CDR1 is WSHSY and CDR2 is SAAADI. As DNA, the CDR3 is TGCGCCAGCAGTGAGTCGAACAGGGAGGGCTATGGCTACACCTTC. The encoded protein is CASSESNREGYGYTF.

This clone was detected only a few times. The genes are TRBV2 and TRBJ2-4, with D possibly being TRBD2 (6 bases). CDR1 SNHLY and CDR2 FYNNEI come from the germline V gene. There are 14 residues in the CDR3. V lost 2 bases and J lost 6, with 11 bases in between. This chain's CDR3 is CASSETGSGNIQYF. The CDR3 DNA reads as TGTGCCAGCAGTGAAACCGGGAGTGGAAACATTCAGTACTTC.

The rearrangement uses TRBV5-4 and TRBJ2-7; TRBD1 matches 11 bases. With V trimmed by 9 bases and J by 7 bases, 6 bases remained unmatched. CDR3 length: 12 residues. CDR1 is SGHNT, CDR2 YYREEE, per germline (reference sequence). The CDR3 region is CATGQGAREQYF. The CDR3 nucleotides read TGTGCCACCGGACAGGGGGCTAGAGAGCAGTACTTC.

The table lists this clone with a few counts. This chain joins TRBV11-2 and TRBJ1-1; D remains unclear. V lost 3 bases, J lost 3 bases, and 2 bases lay in between. CDR3 length equals 11 residues. In germline, CDR1 is SGHAT, CDR2 FQNNGV. The CDR3 DNA follows: TGTGCCAGCAGCTTGTACACTGAAGCTTTCTTT. Translation: CASSLYTEAFF.

The J gene is TRBJ1-4, the V gene TRBV28; D is uncertain. In germline, CDR1 is MDHEN, CDR2 SYDVKM. The V gene lost 5 bases and the J gene lost 7 bases, with 14 bases spanning the gap. The CDR3 is 14 residues long. The CDR3 nucleotides read TGTGCCAGCAGTGGGATCGGGTCGCGTGAAAAACTGTTTTTT. The encoded protein is CASSGIGSREKLFF.

A few counts support this clone. The V call is TRBV27, the J call TRBJ2-7, with TRBD2 identical over 7 bases. The germline V gene encodes CDR1 MNHEY and CDR2 SMNVEV (reference sequence). The junction had 6 bases not matched to a gene; V was cut back by 3 bases and J by 1 base. This CDR3 is 15 amino acids long. The DNA for the CDR3 is TGTGCCAGCAGTTTGAGGCGGGAGAGGTCCTACGAGCAGTACTTC. As protein: CASSLRRERSYEQYF.

The J gene is TRBJ2-7, the V gene TRBV4-1, with D possibly being TRBD2 (6 bases). The CDR3 consists of 14 residues. The V end was cut by 4 bases, the J end by 2 bases, with 12 bases between. Germline lookup yields CDR1 MGHRA and CDR2 YSYEKL. CDR3 in amino acids: CASSPIADPYEQYF. The CDR3 DNA follows: TGCGCCAGCAGCCCCATAGCGGACCCCTACGAGCAGTACTTC.